A selection of T cell receptor beta chains follows, all from one sample in a study of pediatric ulcerative colitis. The protocol was immunoSEQ multiplex PCR, while the TCRdb copy is restricted to in-frame clones and leaves out a portion. This table holds 20,000 or so clones, approximately 74% found once. Sequenced sample: gut tissue. Every receptor here comes from a boy younger than 18 with severe ulcerative colitis. The conserved cysteine and the conserved F or W are not part of the CDR3 here. Fields, in order: clone size, V gene, J gene, CDR3 protein. Where a row states a size, it is once, few, many or the class of an expanded clone; other rows omit it.

clone_size: .; v_call: TRBV7-8; j_call: TRBJ2-5; cdr3_aa: ASSLVYRQSQETQY
clone_size: .; v_call: TRBV28; j_call: TRBJ1-1; cdr3_aa: ASSLLRTEAF
clone_size: .; v_call: TRBV5-1; j_call: TRBJ1-1; cdr3_aa: ASSLAQNTEAF
clone_size: few; v_call: TRBV28; j_call: TRBJ1-1; cdr3_aa: AIWSGDMNTEAF
clone_size: .; v_call: TRBV19; j_call: TRBJ1-1; cdr3_aa: ASKEALGAF
clone_size: .; v_call: TRBV5-4; j_call: TRBJ2-3; cdr3_aa: ASSLAGTTFTDTQY
clone_size: few; v_call: TRBV4-1; j_call: TRBJ2-2; cdr3_aa: ASSHKRPSYLTGELF
clone_size: .; v_call: TRBV14; j_call: TRBJ1-5; cdr3_aa: ASSPGGRQPQH
clone_size: .; v_call: TRBV11-2; j_call: TRBJ1-1; cdr3_aa: ASRRLDSNAEAF
clone_size: .; v_call: TRBV4-1; j_call: TRBJ2-1; cdr3_aa: ASSPWTSGGVNNEQF